This T cell receptor beta chain emerged from a study of immune characteristics of hereditary and idiopathic chronic pancreatitis. CDR3 length: 16 amino acids. The germline V gene encodes CDR1 SGHRS and CDR2 YFSETQ. J was trimmed by 2 bases and V by 8 bases; bases with no gene match: 13. Total pancreatectomy with islet autotransplantation was the source of the chronic pancreatitis pancreas tissue. Profiled with immunoSEQ multiplex PCR; TCRdb holds only in-frame clones, not every one. The repertoire consists of some 15,000 clones, with less than 85% occurring once and the leading ten covering 13% to 15%.

The specimen was pancreas tissue with hereditary chronic pancreatitis. The sequence came from a human donor with chronic pancreatitis. The J gene is TRBJ2-1, the V gene TRBV5-1; 7 positions match TRBD2. CDR3 region: CARPLPLREPYNEQFF. The CDR3 DNA reads as TGCGCCAGGCCCTTGCCATTGCGGGAGCCCTACAATGAGCAGTTCTTC.